Shown below are 5 T cell receptor beta chains from a single sample sequenced in a study of blood T cell repertoires in COVID-19. Assay: immunoSEQ multiplex PCR; the TCRdb copy retains only in-frame clones and omits some. The table shows under 300,000 clones, with 83% occurring only once. Sequenced: peripheral blood. These receptors were collected from a woman between 45 and 60 years old who had recovered from COVID-19.

The V and J genes are TRBV10-3 and TRBJ1-1; D remains ambiguous. Germline loops: CDR1 ENHRY, CDR2 SYGVKD. V was trimmed by 7 bases and J by 1 base, leaving 13 bases between them. The CDR3 covers 14 residues. Written as DNA, the CDR3 is TGTGCCATCACCCCGACACGACAGAACACTGAAGCTTTCTTT. Protein product: CAITPTRQNTEAFF.

Here the CDR3 DNA reads TGTGCCAGCAGTTTTTGGAGGGGCCGGACTGATCAGCCCCAGCATTTT. This translates into CASSFWRGRTDQPQHF. The J gene is TRBJ1-5, the V gene TRBV28; tentative D call: TRBD1 (5 bases). V dropped 3 bases and J dropped 5 bases, with 17 bases sitting between them. CDR1 and CDR2 (germline): MDHEN, SYDVKM. This CDR3 is 16 amino acids long. The whole variable domain, filled in from reference TRBV28 and TRBJ1-5, reads DVKVTQSSRYLVKRTGEKVFLECVQDMDHENMFWYRQDPGLGLRLIYFSYDVKMKEKGDIPEGYSVSREKKERFSLILESASTNQTSMYLCASSFWRGRTDQPQHFGDGTRLSIL.

This clone was detected once. The V gene is TRBV19, the J gene TRBJ2-5, with 12 nucleotides matching TRBD2. Germline loops: CDR1 LNHDA, CDR2 SQIVND (reference sequence). The CDR3 has 17 amino acids. V lost 3 bases, J lost 4 bases, and 9 bases stayed unmatched. The CDR3 nucleotides are TGTGCCAGTAGTATTGGTCTAGCGGGGGGGATTGGAGAGACCCAGTACTTC. As protein: CASSIGLAGGIGETQYF.

The CDR3 region is CASSQLSGSRETQYF. The CDR3 DNA follows: TGCGCCAGCAGCCAACTCAGCGGGAGTAGAGAGACCCAGTACTTC. This chain links TRBV4-3 with TRBJ2-5; TRBD2 aligns across 8 bases. V lost 2 bases, J lost 4 bases, and 6 bases stayed unmatched. From germline, CDR1 is LGHNA and CDR2 YSLEER. The CDR3 runs 15 residues.

The chain uses TRBV11-3 and TRBJ2-3; 8 bases match TRBD1. Looked up from germline, CDR1 is SGHNT and CDR2 is YENEEA. The CDR3 loop spans 17 amino acids. V lost 1 base to trimming and J lost 1 base; unmatched junction nucleotides: 7. CDR3 region: CASSLALGGQGTDTQYF. Written as DNA, the CDR3 is TGTGCCAGCAGCTTAGCCCTCGGGGGACAGGGCACAGATACGCAGTATTTT.